This T cell receptor beta chain was observed in a study of regulatory T cells in long-lasting Graves disease. Study results and limitations: Patients with persistent disease showed a bias toward TRBV28, TRBJ1-2 and TRBJ2-5.

Arm-PCR of CDR3 regions with iRepertoire HTBI primers generated TCR beta libraries. TCRdb passed the multiplex PCR reads through MiXCR, listing each CDR3 protein once. The table shows about 310,000 distinct CDR3 sequences, with 18% occurring only once. With 2 bases clipped from V and 2 bases from J, the junction kept 5 bases outside the gene matches. The germline V gene has CDR1 SNHLY and CDR2 FYNNEI. This CDR3 is built from 15 residues. Sample time point: newly diagnosed GD, antithyroid drugs for less than 3 months. TCR sequences were obtained from RNA taken from PBMCs. A word on this clonotype: Its matching antigen is unknown.

This material consisted of peripheral blood mononuclear cells (PBMCs), taken at new diagnosis, from a patient treated with antithyroid drugs. This chain joins TRBV2 and TRBJ1-1, with 7 bases identical to TRBD1. The clonotype comes from a female donor with Graves disease. The CDR3 loop is CASSEIQGGNTEAFF. The CDR3, as DNA: TGTGCCAGCAGTGAAATCCAGGGGGGCAACACTGAAGCTTTCTTT.